This TCR beta chain emerged from a study of T-cell memory formation after mild COVID-19. Study-level background: In these data, TCR clusters were largely donor specific. The study's findings and limits: The finding that pre-infection memory included some responding clones suggested that cross-reactive memory joined. Shrinking CD4+ clones resided mostly in CM and EM, and CD8+ ones in EMRA. CD4+ bias marked clones expanding day 15 to 37, unlike balanced contracting clones.

V lost 3 bases and J lost 6, with 10 bases in between. CDR1 and CDR2 (germline): SEHNR, FQNEAQ (reference sequence). The CDR3 has 13 amino acids. TCRdb recomputed calls from the 5' RACE reads with MiXCR, one row per CDR3 protein. This table holds 280,000 or so distinct CDR3 sequences, approximately 8% found once. In regard to this clonotype: Antigen: not known.

The receptor was derived from a man in his late teens or twenties who had mild COVID-19 (a few samples of this study predate the infection). Cell type and time point are not known. This chain uses TRBV7-9 with TRBJ2-3; TRBD1 might be the D (6 bases). Input material: PBMCs or a T cell subset sorted from them (not recorded which). The CDR3 sequence: CASSFGRGDTQYF. CDR3 sequence (DNA): TGTGCCAGCAGCTTTGGTAGGGGGGATACGCAGTATTTT. Full variable domain (missing parts from reference TRBV7-9 and TRBJ2-3): DTGVSQNPRHKITKRGQNVTFRCDPISEHNRLYWYRQTLGQGPEFLTYFQNEAQLEKSRLLSDRFSAERPKGSFSTLEIQRTEQGDSAMYLCASSFGRGDTQYFGPGTRLTVL.